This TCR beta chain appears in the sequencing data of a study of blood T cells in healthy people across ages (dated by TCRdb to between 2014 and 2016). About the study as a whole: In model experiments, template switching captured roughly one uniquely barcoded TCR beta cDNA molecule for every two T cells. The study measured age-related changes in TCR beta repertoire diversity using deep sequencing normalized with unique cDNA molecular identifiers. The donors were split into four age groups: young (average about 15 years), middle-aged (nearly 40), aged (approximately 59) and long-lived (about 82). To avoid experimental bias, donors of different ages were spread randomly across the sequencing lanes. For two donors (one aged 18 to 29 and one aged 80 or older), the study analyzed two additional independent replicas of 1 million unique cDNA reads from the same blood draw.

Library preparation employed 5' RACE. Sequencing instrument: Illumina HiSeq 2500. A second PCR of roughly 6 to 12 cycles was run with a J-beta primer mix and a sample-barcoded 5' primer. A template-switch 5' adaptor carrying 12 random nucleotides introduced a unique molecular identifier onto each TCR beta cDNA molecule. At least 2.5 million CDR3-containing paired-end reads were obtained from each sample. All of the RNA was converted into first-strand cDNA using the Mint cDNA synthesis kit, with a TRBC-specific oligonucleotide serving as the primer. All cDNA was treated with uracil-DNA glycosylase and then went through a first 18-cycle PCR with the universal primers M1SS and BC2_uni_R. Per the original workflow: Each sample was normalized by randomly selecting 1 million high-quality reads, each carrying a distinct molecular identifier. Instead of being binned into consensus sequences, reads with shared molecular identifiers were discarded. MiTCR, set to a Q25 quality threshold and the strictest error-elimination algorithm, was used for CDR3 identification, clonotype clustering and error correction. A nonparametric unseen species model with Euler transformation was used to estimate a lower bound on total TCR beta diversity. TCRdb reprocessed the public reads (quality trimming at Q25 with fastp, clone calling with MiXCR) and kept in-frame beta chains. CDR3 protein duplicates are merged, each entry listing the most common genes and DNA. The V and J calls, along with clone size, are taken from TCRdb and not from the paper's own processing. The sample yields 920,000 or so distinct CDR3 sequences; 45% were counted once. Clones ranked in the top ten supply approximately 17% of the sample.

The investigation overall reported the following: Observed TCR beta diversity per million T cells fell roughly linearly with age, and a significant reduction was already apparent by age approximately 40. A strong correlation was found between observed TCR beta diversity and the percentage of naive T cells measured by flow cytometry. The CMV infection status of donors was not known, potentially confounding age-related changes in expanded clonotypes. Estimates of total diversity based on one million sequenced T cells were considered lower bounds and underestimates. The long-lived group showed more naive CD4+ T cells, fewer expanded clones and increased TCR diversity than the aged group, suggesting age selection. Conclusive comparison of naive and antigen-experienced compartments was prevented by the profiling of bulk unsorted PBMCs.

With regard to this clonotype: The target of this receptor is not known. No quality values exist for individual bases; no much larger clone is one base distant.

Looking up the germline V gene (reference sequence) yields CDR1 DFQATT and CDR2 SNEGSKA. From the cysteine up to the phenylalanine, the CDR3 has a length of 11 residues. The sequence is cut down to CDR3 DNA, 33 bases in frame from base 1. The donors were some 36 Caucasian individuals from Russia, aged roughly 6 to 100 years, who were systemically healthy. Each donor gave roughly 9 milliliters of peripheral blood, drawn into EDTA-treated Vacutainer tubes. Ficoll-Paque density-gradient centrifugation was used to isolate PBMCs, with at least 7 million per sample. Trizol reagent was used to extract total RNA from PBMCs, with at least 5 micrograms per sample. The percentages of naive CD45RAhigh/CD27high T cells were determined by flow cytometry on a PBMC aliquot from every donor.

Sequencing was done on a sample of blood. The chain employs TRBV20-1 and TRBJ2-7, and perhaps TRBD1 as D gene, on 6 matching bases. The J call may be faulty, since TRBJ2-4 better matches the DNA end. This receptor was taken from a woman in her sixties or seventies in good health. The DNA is TGCAGTGCCAAGACAGGAAACATTCAGTACTTC. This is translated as CSAKTGNIQYF.